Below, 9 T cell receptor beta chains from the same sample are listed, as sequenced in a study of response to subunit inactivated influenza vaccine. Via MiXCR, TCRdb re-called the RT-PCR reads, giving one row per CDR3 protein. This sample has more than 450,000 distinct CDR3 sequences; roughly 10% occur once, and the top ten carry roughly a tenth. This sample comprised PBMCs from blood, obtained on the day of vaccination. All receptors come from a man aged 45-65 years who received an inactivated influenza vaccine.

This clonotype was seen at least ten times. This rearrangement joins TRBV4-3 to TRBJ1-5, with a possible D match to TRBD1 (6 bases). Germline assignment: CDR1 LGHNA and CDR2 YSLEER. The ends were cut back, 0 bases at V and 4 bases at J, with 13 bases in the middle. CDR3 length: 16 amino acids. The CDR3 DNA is TGCGCCAGCAGCCAAGAAGCGCAGGGGCGGAATCAGCCCCAGCATTTT. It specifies CASSQEAQGRNQPQHF.

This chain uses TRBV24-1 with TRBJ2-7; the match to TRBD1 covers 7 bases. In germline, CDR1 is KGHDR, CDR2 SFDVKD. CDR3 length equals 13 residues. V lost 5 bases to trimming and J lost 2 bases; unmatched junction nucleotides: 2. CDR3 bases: TGTGCCACCAGTGCCGGGACAGCCTACGAGCAGTACTTC. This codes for CATSAGTAYEQYF.

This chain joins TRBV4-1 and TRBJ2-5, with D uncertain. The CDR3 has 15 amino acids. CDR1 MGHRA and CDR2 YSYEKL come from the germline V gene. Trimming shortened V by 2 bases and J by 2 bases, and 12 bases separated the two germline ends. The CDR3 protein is CASSQSLTYQETQYF. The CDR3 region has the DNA TGCGCCAGCAGCCAATCTTTAACATATCAAGAGACCCAGTACTTC.

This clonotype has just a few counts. CDR3 residues: CSVGVGSGNTIYF. In DNA form, the CDR3 reads TGCAGCGTCGGAGTCGGATCTGGAAACACCATATATTTT. The chain combines TRBV29-1 with TRBJ1-3; D uncertain. With 6 bases removed from V and 1 base from J, the gap between germline ends came to 10 bases. This CDR3 comprises 13 residues. Germline V gene lookup returns CDR1 SQVTM and CDR2 ANQGSEA.

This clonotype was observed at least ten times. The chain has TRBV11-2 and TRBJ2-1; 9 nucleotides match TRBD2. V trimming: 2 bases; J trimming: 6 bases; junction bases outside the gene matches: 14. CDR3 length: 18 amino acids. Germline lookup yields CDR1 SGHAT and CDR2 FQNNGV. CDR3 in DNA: TGTGCCAGCAGCTTACTATACGCTAGCGGGACCCGGGGCAATGAGCAGTTCTTC. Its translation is CASSLLYASGTRGNEQFF. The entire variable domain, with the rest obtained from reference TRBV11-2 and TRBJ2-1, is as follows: EAGVAQSPRYKIIEKRQSVAFWCNPISGHATLYWYQQILGQGPKLLIQFQNNGVVDDSQLPKDRFSAERLKGVDSTLKIQPAKLEDSAVYLCASSLLYASGTRGNEQFFGPGTRLTVL.

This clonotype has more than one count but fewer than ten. The CDR3 spells CATSDWSGTTDTQYF. The CDR3 nucleotides are TGTGCCACCAGTGATTGGAGCGGAACCACAGATACGCAGTATTTT. This chain uses TRBV24-1 with TRBJ2-3, with a possible D match to TRBD2 (5 bases). V lost 2 bases to trimming and J lost 2 bases, with 10 bases between them. The germline V gene has CDR1 KGHDR and CDR2 SFDVKD. The CDR3 totals 15 residues.

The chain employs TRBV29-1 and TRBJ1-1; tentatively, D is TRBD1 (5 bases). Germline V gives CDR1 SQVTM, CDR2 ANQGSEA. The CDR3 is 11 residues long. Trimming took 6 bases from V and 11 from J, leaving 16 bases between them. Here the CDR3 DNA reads TGCAGCGTCGTTCCTAACGCAGGGGCTTTCTTT. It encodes CSVVPNAGAFF. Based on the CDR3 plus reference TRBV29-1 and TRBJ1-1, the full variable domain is SAVISQKPSRDICQRGTSLTIQCQVDSQVTMMFWYRQQPGQSLTLIATANQGSEATYESGFVIDKFPISRPNLTFSTLTVSNMSPEDSSIYLCSVVPNAGAFFGQGTRLTVV.

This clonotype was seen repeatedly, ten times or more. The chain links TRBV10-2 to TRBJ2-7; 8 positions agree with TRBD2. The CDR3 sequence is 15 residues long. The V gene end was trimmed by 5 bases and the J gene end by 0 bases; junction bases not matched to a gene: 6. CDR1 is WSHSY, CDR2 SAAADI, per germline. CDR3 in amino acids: CASSTTTSDSYEQYF. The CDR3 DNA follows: TGCGCCAGCAGTACCACGACTAGCGACTCCTACGAGCAGTACTTC.

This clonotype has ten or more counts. CDR3 sequence reads: CASSQVWGAFEAFF. CDR3 nucleotides: TGCGCCAGCAGCCAAGTCTGGGGGGCGTTTGAAGCTTTCTTT. The chain employs TRBV4-1 and TRBJ1-1; a possible D gene is TRBD1 (6 bases). This CDR3 has 14 amino acids. CDR1 and CDR2 (germline): MGHRA, YSYEKL. V was pared by 1 base and J by 7 bases, with 13 bases between.